The T cell receptor beta chain under discussion was sequenced for a study of blood T cell repertoires in COVID-19 (dated by TCRdb to about 2020). The study in broad terms: Samples covering the acute and convalescent phases of COVID-19 were provided by collaborators in the United States, Italy and Spain. Samples came from the ongoing ImmuneRACE study (first 160 participants) plus 1,254 subjects from 6 global collaborators. Sample metadata almost always included a de-identified subject ID, COVID-19 status, age in years and sex. A freely available public database, intended as a resource for researchers studying the immune response to SARS-CoV-2, is where the repertoires were released. Where available, HLA class I and class II types were obtained from metadata supplied by the sample provider rather than from assay-based typing. The dataset comprised deeply sampled blood TCRbeta repertoires from subjects exposed to, actively infected with, or recovered from COVID-19. The material from the prospective study consisted of cDNA or gDNA derived from T cells, B-cell-depleted T cells, or PBMCs. Here is what the overall study found, with its caveats: Clinical and demographic metadata were provided uncurated, with the amount varying by source and participant.

Comments on this clone: Its antigen is unknown. Per-base qualities were not stored, and no clone one base away is much larger.

Participants in the prospective study were aged roughly 18 to 100 years, lived in 20 to 30 United States geographic areas, and enrolled through a virtual design. To assign participants to cohorts, the prospective study relied on clinical history that participants themselves reported in a screening survey and a study questionnaire. Each participant in the prospective study had whole blood, serum and a nasopharyngeal or oropharyngeal swab collected by mobile phlebotomists. Additional blood draws and questionnaires over an approximately two-month period could optionally be provided by prospective study participants. Blood samples from the prospective study were shipped frozen or at room temperature prior to DNA extraction. Reading the germline V gene gives CDR1 SGHAT and CDR2 FQNNGV. The junction shows trimming of 5 bases on V and 3 bases on J, plus 8 bases between the germline ends. The CDR3 goes from the cysteine to the phenylalanine over 12 residues. Only the CDR3 DNA stays, 36 bases, in frame from base 1.

TCRbeta CDR3 regions were amplified from genomic DNA using the immunoSEQ Assay, a bias-controlled multiplex PCR. Turning to the authors' computational methods: Within the assay, amplification of reference gene primers was used to estimate how many nucleated cells each sample contained. Sequence reads were collapsed and filtered to measure the absolute abundance of every unique TCRbeta CDR3 rearrangement. For each sample, productive Simpson clonality was calculated by taking the square root of Simpson's diversity index across productive rearrangements. This is the immuneACCESS table as TCRdb keeps it, with only in-frame sequences that have V and J called. A part of the clones is gone; compared with another copy, unresolved V genes explain less than half, and the rest is unexplained. D and trimming were read from the DNA, whereas the V and J calls and clone size are those reported in that table. The sample profile shows 200,000 to 250,000 clones; 88% of them were found once. Of the sample, around 15% falls within the top ten clones.

This TCR derives from a woman in her forties or fifties with acute COVID-19. The sequence links TRBV11-2 to TRBJ2-7; TRBD2 could be the D gene, as 5 bases match. Source material: PBMCs or T cells enriched from blood (not recorded which). The nucleotide sequence reads as follows: TGTGCCAGCAGCCGAGGGAACTACGAGCAGTACTTC. Translated, it gives CASSRGNYEQYF.